Reported below is one TCR beta chain. Its antigen is unidentified. Only in-frame clones appear in the TCRdb table, and some are missing; sequencing was by immunoSEQ multiplex PCR. The sample includes about 130,000 clones, roughly 84% seen only once; the top ten take around 12%. This record comes from a study of T cell responses to AZD1222 COVID-19 vaccine. Notes on the study in general: Donors skewed white British and female; clonal diversity was possibly underestimated. Receipt of two AZD1222 doses was followed by a rise in Spike-specific TCR breadth and depth.

This clonotype originated in an adult in good health. Sequenced here: peripheral blood, sampled on day 0 of AZD1222 vaccination.

The CDR3 protein is CASSLAPRDSSYEQYF. Written as DNA, the CDR3 is TGTGCCAGCAGTTTAGCCCCGCGGGACAGCTCCTACGAGCAGTACTTC. The V call is TRBV28, the J call TRBJ2-7, with a tentative D call TRBD1 (7 bases). The germline V gene has CDR1 MDHEN and CDR2 SYDVKM. This CDR3 region has 16 residues. Trimming removed 2 bases from V and 0 bases from J, with 14 bases in between. Complete variable domain (other parts from reference TRBV28 and TRBJ2-7): DVKVTQSSRYLVKRTGEKVFLECVQDMDHENMFWYRQDPGLGLRLIYFSYDVKMKEKGDIPEGYSVSREKKERFSLILESASTNQTSMYLCASSLAPRDSSYEQYFGPGTRLTVT.